The 5 T cell receptor beta chains given below trace back to one sample, sequenced in a study of blood T cell repertoires in COVID-19. Generated by immunoSEQ multiplex PCR, the TCRdb table keeps only in-frame clones and is missing some. This sample carries around 150,000 clones, approximately 82% of them seen once, and the ten largest clones take 22%. Specimen: peripheral blood. These receptors were taken from an elderly woman with acute or convalescent COVID-19.

The chain has TRBV19 and TRBJ1-5; 8 nucleotides match TRBD1. This CDR3 has 15 residues. Germline trimming cut 8 bases from V and 4 bases from J; bases unmatched to any gene: 10. Germline CDR1 is LNHDA and CDR2 is SQIVND (reference sequence). The CDR3 DNA reads as TGTGCCAGTTGGAGTCCGGGACAGGTAAATCAGCCCCAGCATTTT. Translating gives CASWSPGQVNQPQHF.

The chain has TRBV5-1 and TRBJ2-1, with 11 bases aligning to TRBD2. Germline V gene lookup returns CDR1 SGHRS and CDR2 YFSETQ. The CDR3 spans 15 residues. V gave up 0 bases and J gave up 9 bases; unmatched junction bases: 5. DNA for the CDR3: TGCGCCAGCAGCTTGGAACTAGCGGGAGCTAGTGAGCAGTTCTTC. Its protein product is CASSLELAGASEQFF.

This clone was counted a single time. V and J are TRBV30 and TRBJ1-1, with D perhaps TRBD1 (5 bases). The CDR3 contains 13 residues. Germline-derived CDR1 and CDR2 are GTSNPN and SVGIG (reference sequence). The V and J ends lost 4 bases and 2 bases respectively, with 11 bases between them. The chain's CDR3 is CAWKLGENTEAFF. The CDR3 coding sequence is TGTGCCTGGAAATTAGGGGAAAACACTGAAGCTTTCTTT.

The rearrangement links TRBV28 to TRBJ1-1; tentatively, D is TRBD1 (5 bases). V shed 2 bases and J shed 7 bases, with 17 bases lying between them. The CDR3 length is 15 residues. The germline gives CDR1 MDHEN, CDR2 SYDVKM. CDR3 loop: CASSLEGGATLEAFF. The CDR3 nucleotides read TGTGCCAGCAGTTTAGAGGGAGGGGCAACCCTTGAAGCTTTCTTT. Filled out from reference TRBV28 and TRBJ1-1, the complete variable domain reads DVKVTQSSRYLVKRTGEKVFLECVQDMDHENMFWYRQDPGLGLRLIYFSYDVKMKEKGDIPEGYSVSREKKERFSLILESASTNQTSMYLCASSLEGGATLEAFFGQGTRLTVV.

This clone showed up just a few times. This rearrangement joins TRBV21-1 to TRBJ2-7; the table assigns TRBD1, which was not confirmed against the DNA. TRBV21-1 is noted as a pseudogene. The CDR3 is 15 residues long. CDR3 DNA sequence: TGTGCCAGCAGCTTGTGGAGGGGGACAGGGAACGAGCAGTACTTC. It encodes CASSLWRGTGNEQYF.